This is a list of T cell receptor beta chains from one sample in a study of T cells in Graves' hyperthyroidism and ophthalmopathy. TCRdb itself ran the multiplex PCR reads through MiXCR, one entry per CDR3 protein. Among some 350,000 distinct CDR3 sequences listed, 15% to 20% were seen once. Sequencing input: blood. Receptor source: a woman aged 18-29 years with Graves' hyperthyroidism. CDR3s leave out the opening cysteine and the closing phenylalanine or tryptophan. Size is stated for part of the rows, as once, few or many counts, or as a class when the clone is expanded.

TRBJ1-2	TRBV11-2	-	ASSPYRGGLQHPGYT
TRBJ1-2	TRBV12-3/TRBV12-4	once	ATPRGAPGANYGYT
TRBJ1-5	TRBV20-1	many	SARRDGVYSNQPQH
TRBJ1-2	TRBV9	many	ASSPGGRNYGYT
TRBJ1-5	TRBV5-1	many	ASSQEGGPGPQH
TRBJ2-7	TRBV7-2	many	ASSLWGREQY
TRBJ1-2	TRBV2	many	ASRGVGGGYGYT
TRBJ1-2	TRBV12-3/TRBV12-4	many	ASSLRTAEGYT
TRBJ2-4	TRBV12-3/TRBV12-4	-	ASSLRDGTKNIKY
TRBJ1-5	TRBV4-1	many	ASSQWADRYSNQPQH
TRBJ1-6	TRBV6-5	many	ASSYSTGYFSPLH
TRBJ1-1	TRBV4-1	many	ASSSTIGGGTEAF
TRBJ2-7	TRBV16	many	ASSANAGGLLEQY
TRBJ2-7	TRBV7-2	-	ASRLGFNEQY
TRBJ2-7	TRBV30	many	AWSVPGGSSHEQY
TRBJ1-1	TRBV20-1	many	SASPGRETEAF
TRBJ1-1	TRBV6-1	many	ASSDEVVNTEAF
TRBJ1-4	TRBV5-8	many	ASRAPGHLPEKLF
TRBJ1-1	TRBV3-1	many	ASSQQGGTEAF
TRBJ2-7	TRBV28	many	ASSGAYAGDSYEQY
TRBJ2-5	TRBV6-1	-	ASSAQQGRETQY
TRBJ2-7	TRBV14	many	ASSQDRGRREQY
TRBJ2-2	TRBV5-1	many	ASSPLAGVDTGELF
TRBJ1-5	TRBV7-8	many	ASSLPRGREVGNQPQH
TRBJ1-1	TRBV7-8	many	ASSLIMNTEAF
TRBJ2-2	TRBV6-4	many	ASSLGGDATGELF
TRBJ2-5	TRBV5-1	few	ASSLRAGTQETQY
TRBJ2-7	TRBV6-1	many	ASSVQTGAGSYEQY
TRBJ2-2	TRBV5-1	-	ASSLDPSHGELF
TRBJ1-5	TRBV28	many	ASSPTGLRQPQH
TRBJ2-7	TRBV12-3/TRBV12-4	-	ASSLAGLAGYEQY
TRBJ2-2	TRBV18	few	ASSPGRGPAATGELF
TRBJ1-1	TRBV5-4	many	ASTLMRGTEAF
TRBJ1-1	TRBV20-1	many	SASHAGQGAVNTEAF
TRBJ2-1	TRBV5-1	-	ASSSTTPEQF
TRBJ1-2	TRBV28	many	ASGSPEGYT
TRBJ1-1	TRBV15	many	ATSRDLGMNTEAF
TRBJ1-5	TRBV2	many	ASSEGRRDEPQH
TRBJ1-3	TRBV12-3/TRBV12-4	many	ASSRYRDGGNTIY
TRBJ1-2	TRBV27	many	ASSLYQPAGAYGYT